A selection of T cell receptor beta chains follows, all from one sample in a study of T-cell reconstitution after alpha-beta-depleted transplantation in children. MiXCR, run by TCRdb on the PCR reads, gives a single entry per CDR3 protein. The sample holds a few hundred thousand distinct CDR3 sequences; 13% are singletons and the top ten take 2% to 2.5%. This specimen was PBMCs, mostly from graft donor cells, taken 360 days after TCRalphabeta/CD19-depleted stem cell transplant. The source of these receptors is a male patient under 18 who had a stem cell transplant for acute myeloid leukemia, so the T cells may come from the graft donor. CDR3s include the opening cysteine and the closing phenylalanine or tryptophan. D genes are given only for firm matches. Expanded clones get a size class; other rows say once, few or many, or leave the size out.

TRBJ2-1,.,TRBV4-3,few,TGCGCCAGCAGCCCCGGACGGAGGCTCAATGAGCAGTTCTTC,CASSPGRRLNEQFF
TRBJ2-4,.,TRBV25-1,few,TGTGCCAGCAGTGGCCCGACCAAAAACATTCAGTACTTC,CASSGPTKNIQYF
TRBJ2-7,TRBD1,TRBV12-3/TRBV12-4,many,TGTGCCAGCAGTTTATACAGGGGGCGTAACGAGCAGTACTTC,CASSLYRGRNEQYF
TRBJ1-2,.,TRBV6-2/TRBV6-3,.,TGTGCCAGCAGAAACGGACCGAACTATGGCTACACCTTC,CASRNGPNYGYTF
TRBJ2-1,TRBD2,TRBV6-2/TRBV6-3,.,TGTGCCAGCAGTTACTCGAAAGGACTAGCGGGAGGGAATGAGCAGTTCTTC,CASSYSKGLAGGNEQFF
TRBJ2-1,TRBD1,TRBV14,few,TGTGCCAGCAGCCAAGGCTTAGGGACAGTGAGGGACAATGAGCAGTTCTTC,CASSQGLGTVRDNEQFF
TRBJ2-1,.,TRBV19,.,TGTGCCAGTAACTGGGGATCCTACAATGAGCAGTTCTTC,CASNWGSYNEQFF
TRBJ2-2,.,TRBV11-2,many,TGTGCCAGCAGCGAGGTTGAGGTTTTGACCGGGGAGCTGTTTTTT,CASSEVEVLTGELFF
TRBJ2-6,.,TRBV2,.,TGTGCCAGCATCGTGCTCGCGGACCGCTCTGGGGCCAACGTCCTGACTTTC,CASIVLADRSGANVLTF
TRBJ2-5,.,TRBV7-2,few,TGTGCCAGCACCCCGAATGGGGCCCAAGAGACCCAGTACTTC,CASTPNGAQETQYF
TRBJ2-3,.,TRBV7-7,.,TGTGCTAGCAGCCCGAAGACAAGGGGAACTGCAGATACGCAGTATTTT,CASSPKTRGTADTQYF
TRBJ1-1,.,TRBV12-3/TRBV12-4,.,TGTGCCAGCAGTTTCCGCAGAAGATATGAAGCTTTCTTT,CASSFRRRYEAFF
TRBJ2-7,TRBD1,TRBV4-3,few,TGCGCCAGCAGCCGCGAACAGGGGAGAGGGTACGAGCAGTACTTC,CASSREQGRGYEQYF
TRBJ2-3,.,TRBV2,few,TGTGCCAGCAGGAACGGGATAATCACAGATACGCAGTATTTT,CASRNGIITDTQYF
TRBJ2-5,TRBD1,TRBV6-2/TRBV6-3,many,TGTGCCAGCAGTCGAGGACAGGGGCAAGAGACCCAGTACTTC,CASSRGQGQETQYF
TRBJ2-2,TRBD2,TRBV29-1,.,TGCAGCGTTGGGACTAGCGGGATTAACACCGGGGAGCTGTTTTTT,CSVGTSGINTGELFF
TRBJ2-1,.,TRBV20-1,.,TGCAGTGCTAGAGATTTGGAAAGGGGTTACAATGAGCAGTTCTTC,CSARDLERGYNEQFF
TRBJ2-1,.,TRBV25-1,.,TGTGCCAGCAGTGAATACGTGGGGCAGTTCTTC,CASSEYVGQFF
TRBJ1-4,.,TRBV7-6,many,TGTGCCAGCAGCTTCGATCAGGGTAACAGTGGTGAAAAACTGTTTTTT,CASSFDQGNSGEKLFF
TRBJ2-1,TRBD1,TRBV20-1,.,TGCAGTGCTATATACTACAGGGGGAGGAGTGAGCAGTTCTTC,CSAIYYRGRSEQFF
TRBJ2-5,.,TRBV12-3/TRBV12-4,many,TGTGCCAGCAGTTTCGGGCTCTTACAAGAGACCCAGTACTTC,CASSFGLLQETQYF
TRBJ1-2,.,TRBV7-9,.,TGTGCCAGCAGCTCCGGGTTGGGCTATGGCTACACCTTC,CASSSGLGYGYTF
TRBJ2-1,TRBD2,TRBV28,few,TGTGCCAGCAGTACCTGGCTTGGTAGCGGGAGGAGGTATGAGCAGTTCTTC,CASSTWLGSGRRYEQFF
TRBJ2-2,.,TRBV7-3,few,TGTGCCAGCAGCTTAAGTTGGACCGGGGAGCTGTTTTTT,CASSLSWTGELFF
TRBJ2-1,.,TRBV7-9,many,TGTGCCAGCAGCTTAGTTAGAATAGCGGAGAACAATGAGCAGTTCTTC,CASSLVRIAENNEQFF
TRBJ2-5,.,TRBV9,many,TGTGCCAGCAGCGTAAATACGGAAAAAGAGACCCAGTACTTC,CASSVNTEKETQYF
TRBJ2-3,TRBD2,TRBV5-4,.,TGTGCCAGCAGCTTGGATCGGGAGGTCGGAGATACGCAGTATTTT,CASSLDREVGDTQYF
TRBJ1-5,.,TRBV28,few,TGTGCCAGCAGTTTAAAAGTCCGTCGGTGGGGACATCAGCCCCAGCATTTT,CASSLKVRRWGHQPQHF
TRBJ2-1,TRBD2,TRBV28,.,TGTGCCAGCAGTGGGGCACTAGCGGGAGGGATATACAATGAGCAGTTCTTC,CASSGALAGGIYNEQFF
TRBJ2-1,TRBD2,TRBV4-3,many,TGCGCCAGCAGCCTAGGACTAGCGGGAGGACTAAGTAGTAGTAGGACGTACTACAATGAGCAGTTCTTC,CASSLGLAGGLSSSRTYYNEQFF
TRBJ2-6,.,TRBV14,.,TGTGCCAGCAGCCCCCGGGCCCACGCGTGGGGGGCCAACGTCCTGACTTTC,CASSPRAHAWGANVLTF
TRBJ2-1,.,TRBV25-1,.,TGTGCCAGCACCGGACTGCACTACAATGAGCAGTTCTTC,CASTGLHYNEQFF
TRBJ2-2,.,TRBV29-1,few,TGCAGCGTTGGACCGGGACCCAAGAATCGGCTAGACGCCGGGGAGCTGTTTTTT,CSVGPGPKNRLDAGELFF
TRBJ2-7,TRBD1,TRBV5-5,many,TGTGCCAGCAGCTTGGGAGGGACAGTCACCTACGAGCAGTACTTC,CASSLGGTVTYEQYF
TRBJ2-7,TRBD2,TRBV20-1,.,TGCAGTGCTGCAGGACTAGCGGGAGCCCACGAGCAGTACTTC,CSAAGLAGAHEQYF
TRBJ2-2,TRBD1,TRBV28,many,TGTGCCAGTTTGACAGGGCCCAACACCGGGGAGCTGTTTTTT,CASLTGPNTGELFF
TRBJ2-1,.,TRBV7-9,.,TGTGCCAGCAGCTTAGTGTTGGGATATAGCTCCTACAATGAGCAGTTCTTC,CASSLVLGYSSYNEQFF
TRBJ1-1,.,TRBV28,many,TGTGCCAGCAGTTTACAGGGCCGGAACACTGAAGCTTTCTTT,CASSLQGRNTEAFF
TRBJ2-4,TRBD2,TRBV27,.,TGTGCCAGCAGTCATATAGCGGGAGGGCAGTGGGGAGCCAAAAACATTCAGTACTTC,CASSHIAGGQWGAKNIQYF
TRBJ2-3,TRBD1,TRBV24-1,many,TGTGCCACCAGTGATACAGGGGGCACAGATACGCAGTATTTT,CATSDTGGTDTQYF
TRBJ2-1,.,TRBV28,.,TGTGCCAGCAGTTTGTGGCGTAGTGAGCAGTTCTTC,CASSLWRSEQFF
TRBJ2-7,.,TRBV6-5,few,TGTGCCAGCAGTTCAGCAGTTCTGTTAATCGAGCAGTACTTC,CASSSAVLLIEQYF
TRBJ2-1,TRBD2,TRBV11-3,few,TGTGCCAGCAGCTTAGAGCGTTCACTAGCGGGGAGCAATGAGCAGTTCTTC,CASSLERSLAGSNEQFF
TRBJ2-5,.,TRBV19,.,TGTGCCAGTACGGGGGAGGTGGAGACCCAGTACTTC,CASTGEVETQYF
TRBJ2-5,.,TRBV4-3,few,TGCGCCAGCAGCCTCGTCAGGGCGGAGGAGACCCAGTACTTC,CASSLVRAEETQYF
TRBJ1-2,.,TRBV7-9,.,TGTGCCAGCAGCATTACGGGTCCTAACTATGGCTACACCTTC,CASSITGPNYGYTF
TRBJ2-7,TRBD1,TRBV20-1,.,TGCAGTGCTAGAAGACAGGGATCAACCTACGAGCAGTACTTC,CSARRQGSTYEQYF
TRBJ2-2,TRBD1,TRBV5-1,.,TGCGCCAGCAGCTTGAGACAGGGGACCTACGCGAACACCGGGGAGCTGTTTTTT,CASSLRQGTYANTGELFF
TRBJ2-1,TRBD1,TRBV7-3,.,TGTGCCAGCAGCTTAACAGGGACAGCCCTCAATGAGCAGTTCTTC,CASSLTGTALNEQFF
TRBJ1-1,.,TRBV18,.,TGTGCCACCACGGACACCACGGGCACTGAAGCTTTCTTT,CATTDTTGTEAFF
TRBJ2-1,.,TRBV24-1,.,TGTGCCACCACCGGTCGAGGAGGAAGCTCCTACAATGAGCAGTTCTTC,CATTGRGGSSYNEQFF
TRBJ2-1,.,TRBV25-1,few,TGTGCCAGCAGGGCGAGCTCCTACAATGAGCAGTTCTTC,CASRASSYNEQFF
TRBJ2-2,.,TRBV5-1,many,TGCGCCAGCAGCTTGGTTGCGGCGAACACCGGGGAGCTGTTTTTT,CASSLVAANTGELFF